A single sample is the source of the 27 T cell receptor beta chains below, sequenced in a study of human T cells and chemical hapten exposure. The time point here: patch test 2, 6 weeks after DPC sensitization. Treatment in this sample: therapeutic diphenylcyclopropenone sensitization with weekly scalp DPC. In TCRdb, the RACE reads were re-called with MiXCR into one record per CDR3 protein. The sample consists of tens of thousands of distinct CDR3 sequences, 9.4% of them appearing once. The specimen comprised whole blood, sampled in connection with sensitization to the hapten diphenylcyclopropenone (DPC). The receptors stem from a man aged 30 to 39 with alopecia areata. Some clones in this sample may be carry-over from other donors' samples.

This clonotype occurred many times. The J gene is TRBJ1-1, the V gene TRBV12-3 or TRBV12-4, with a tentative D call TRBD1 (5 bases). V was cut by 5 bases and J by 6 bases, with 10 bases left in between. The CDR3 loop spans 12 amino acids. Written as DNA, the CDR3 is TGTGCCAGCAGTGGGGGTGCCCCTGAAGCTTTCTTT. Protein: CASSGGAPEAFF.

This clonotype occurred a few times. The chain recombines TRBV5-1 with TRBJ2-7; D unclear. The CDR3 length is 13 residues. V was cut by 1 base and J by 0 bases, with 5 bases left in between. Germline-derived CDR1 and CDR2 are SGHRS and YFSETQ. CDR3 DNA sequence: TGCGCCAGCAGCTTGAGAGTCTCCTACGAGCAGTACTTC. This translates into CASSLRVSYEQYF.

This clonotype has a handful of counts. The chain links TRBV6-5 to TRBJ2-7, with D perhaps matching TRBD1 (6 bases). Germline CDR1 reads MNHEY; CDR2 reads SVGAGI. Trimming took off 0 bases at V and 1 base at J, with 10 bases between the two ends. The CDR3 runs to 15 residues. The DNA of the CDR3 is TGTGCCAGCAGTTACTCCCTGGACAGTTCCTACGAGCAGTACTTC. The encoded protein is CASSYSLDSSYEQYF.

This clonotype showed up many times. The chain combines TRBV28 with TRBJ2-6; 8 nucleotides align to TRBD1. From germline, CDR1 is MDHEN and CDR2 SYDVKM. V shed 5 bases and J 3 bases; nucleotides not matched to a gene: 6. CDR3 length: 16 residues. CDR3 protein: CASSTTGAGGANVLTF. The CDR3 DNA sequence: TGTGCCAGCAGTACGACAGGGGCGGGTGGGGCCAACGTCCTGACTTTC.

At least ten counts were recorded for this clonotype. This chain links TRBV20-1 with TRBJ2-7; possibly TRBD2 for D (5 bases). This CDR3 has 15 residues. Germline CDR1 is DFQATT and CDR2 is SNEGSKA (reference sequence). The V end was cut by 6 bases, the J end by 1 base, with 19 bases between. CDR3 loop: CSAPSHSGGSYEQYF. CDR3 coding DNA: TGCAGTGCCCCTTCCCATTCCGGCGGGTCCTACGAGCAGTACTTC.

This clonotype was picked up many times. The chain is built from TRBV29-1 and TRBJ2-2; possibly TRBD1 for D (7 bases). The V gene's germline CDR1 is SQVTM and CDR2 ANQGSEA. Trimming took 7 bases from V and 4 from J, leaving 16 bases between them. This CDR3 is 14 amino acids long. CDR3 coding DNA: TGCAGCGCGAGGAGGGCAGGGGGCACCGGGGAGCTGTTTTTT. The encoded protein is CSARRAGGTGELFF.

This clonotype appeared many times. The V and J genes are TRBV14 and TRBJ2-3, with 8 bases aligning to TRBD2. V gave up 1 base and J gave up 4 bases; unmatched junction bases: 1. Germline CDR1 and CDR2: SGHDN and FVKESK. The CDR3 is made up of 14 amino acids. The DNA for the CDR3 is TGTGCCAGCAGCCAAGCGGGAGGGCCAGATACGCAGTATTTT. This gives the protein CASSQAGGPDTQYF.

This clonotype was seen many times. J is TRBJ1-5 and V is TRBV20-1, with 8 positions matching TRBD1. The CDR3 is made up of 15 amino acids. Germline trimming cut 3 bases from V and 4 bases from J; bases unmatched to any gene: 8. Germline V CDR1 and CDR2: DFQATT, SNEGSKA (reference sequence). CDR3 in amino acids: CSARDRDRKNQPQHF. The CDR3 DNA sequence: TGCAGTGCTAGGGACCGGGACAGGAAAAATCAGCCCCAGCATTTT.

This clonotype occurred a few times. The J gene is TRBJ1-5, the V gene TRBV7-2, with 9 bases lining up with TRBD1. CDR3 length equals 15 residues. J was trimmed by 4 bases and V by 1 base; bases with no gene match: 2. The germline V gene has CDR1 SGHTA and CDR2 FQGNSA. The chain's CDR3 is CASSLGGQGNQPQHF. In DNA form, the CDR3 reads TGTGCCAGCAGCTTAGGGGGACAGGGAAATCAGCCCCAGCATTTT.

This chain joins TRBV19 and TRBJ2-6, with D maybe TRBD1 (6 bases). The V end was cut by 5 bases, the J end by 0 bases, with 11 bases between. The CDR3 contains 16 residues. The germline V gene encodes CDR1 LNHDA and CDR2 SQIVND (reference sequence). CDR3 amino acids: CASSSGHTSGANVLTF. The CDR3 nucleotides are TGTGCCAGTAGTTCGGGACATACCTCTGGGGCCAACGTCCTGACTTTC.

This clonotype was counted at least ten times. For the CDR3, the DNA is TGTGCCAGCAGTCCACAGGGGTCTGGTGAAAAACTGTTTTTT. Translation: CASSPQGSGEKLFF. The V and J genes are TRBV6-6 and TRBJ1-4; 7 bases fit TRBD1. The CDR3 contains 14 residues. Germline CDR1 MNHNY, CDR2 SVGAGI (reference sequence). The trim removed 5 bases at V and 7 bases at J, leaving 7 bases unmatched.

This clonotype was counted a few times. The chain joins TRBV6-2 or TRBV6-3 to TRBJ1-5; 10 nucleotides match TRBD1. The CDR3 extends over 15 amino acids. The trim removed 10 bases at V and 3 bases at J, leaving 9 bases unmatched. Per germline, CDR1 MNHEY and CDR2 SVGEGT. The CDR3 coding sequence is TGTGCCACCGTCGGGGGACAGGGGAACAATCAGCCCCAGCATTTT. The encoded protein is CATVGGQGNNQPQHF.

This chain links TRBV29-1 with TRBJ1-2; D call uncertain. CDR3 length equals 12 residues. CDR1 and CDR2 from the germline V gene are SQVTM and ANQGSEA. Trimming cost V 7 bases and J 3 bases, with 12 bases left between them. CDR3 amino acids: CSAEEAYYGYTF. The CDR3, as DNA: TGCAGCGCCGAGGAGGCCTACTATGGCTACACCTTC.

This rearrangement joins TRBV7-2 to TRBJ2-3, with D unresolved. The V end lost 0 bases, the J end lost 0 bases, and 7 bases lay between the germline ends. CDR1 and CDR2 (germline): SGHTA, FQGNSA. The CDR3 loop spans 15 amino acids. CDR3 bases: TGTGCCAGCAGCTTAGCTTGGGGAAGCACAGATACGCAGTATTTT. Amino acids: CASSLAWGSTDTQYF.

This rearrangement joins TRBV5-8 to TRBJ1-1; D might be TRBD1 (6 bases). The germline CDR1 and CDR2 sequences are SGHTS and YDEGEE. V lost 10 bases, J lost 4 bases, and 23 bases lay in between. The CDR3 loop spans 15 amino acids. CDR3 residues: CASTPQGLRGTEAFF. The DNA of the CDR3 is TGTGCCTCCACTCCACAGGGCCTAAGGGGCACTGAAGCTTTCTTT.

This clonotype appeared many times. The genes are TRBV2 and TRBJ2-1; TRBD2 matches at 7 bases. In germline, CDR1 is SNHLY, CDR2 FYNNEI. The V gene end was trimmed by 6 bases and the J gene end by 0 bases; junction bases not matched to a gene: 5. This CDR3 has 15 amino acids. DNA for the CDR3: TGTGCCAGCAGGCTCGGCGGGAGCTCCTACAATGAGCAGTTCTTC. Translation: CASRLGGSSYNEQFF.

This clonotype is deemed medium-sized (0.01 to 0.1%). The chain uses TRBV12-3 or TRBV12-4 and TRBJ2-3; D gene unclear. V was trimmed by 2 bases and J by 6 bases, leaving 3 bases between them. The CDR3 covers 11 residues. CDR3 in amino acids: CASSLSDTQYF. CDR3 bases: TGTGCCAGCAGTTTATCCGATACGCAGTATTTT.

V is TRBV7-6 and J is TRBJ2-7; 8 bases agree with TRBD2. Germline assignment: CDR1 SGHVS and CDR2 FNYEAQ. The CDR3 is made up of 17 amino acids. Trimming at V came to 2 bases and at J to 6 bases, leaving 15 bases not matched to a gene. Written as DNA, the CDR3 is TGTGCCAGCAGCTTACCTCGAGCGGGGGCGCACGGGGCCGAGCAGTACTTC. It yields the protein CASSLPRAGAHGAEQYF.

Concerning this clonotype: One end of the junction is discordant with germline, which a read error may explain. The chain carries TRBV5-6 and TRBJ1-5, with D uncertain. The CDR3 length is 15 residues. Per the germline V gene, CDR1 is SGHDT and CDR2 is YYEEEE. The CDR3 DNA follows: TGTGCCAGCAGCTTGGCCCCCGGCAGCAATCAGCTCCAGCATTTT. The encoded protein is CASSLAPGSNQLQHF.

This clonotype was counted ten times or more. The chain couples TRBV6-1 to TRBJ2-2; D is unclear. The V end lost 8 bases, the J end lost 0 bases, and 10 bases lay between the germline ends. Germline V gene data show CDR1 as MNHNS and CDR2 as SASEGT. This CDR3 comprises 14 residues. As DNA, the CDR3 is TGTGCCAGCCAGACATCTCCGAACACCGGGGAGCTGTTTTTT. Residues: CASQTSPNTGELFF.

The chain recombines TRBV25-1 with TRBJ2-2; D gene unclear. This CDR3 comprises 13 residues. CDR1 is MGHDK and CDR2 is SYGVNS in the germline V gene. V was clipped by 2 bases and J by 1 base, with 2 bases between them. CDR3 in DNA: TGTGCCAGCAGTGAACAGAACACCGGGGAGCTGTTTTTT. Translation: CASSEQNTGELFF.

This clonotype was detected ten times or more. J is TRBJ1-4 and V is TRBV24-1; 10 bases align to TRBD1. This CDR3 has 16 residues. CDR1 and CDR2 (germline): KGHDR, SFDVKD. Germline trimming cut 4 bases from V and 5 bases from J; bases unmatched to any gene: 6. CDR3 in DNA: TGTGCCACCAGTGACTCGCGGACAGGGGGGAATGAAAAACTGTTTTTT. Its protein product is CATSDSRTGGNEKLFF.

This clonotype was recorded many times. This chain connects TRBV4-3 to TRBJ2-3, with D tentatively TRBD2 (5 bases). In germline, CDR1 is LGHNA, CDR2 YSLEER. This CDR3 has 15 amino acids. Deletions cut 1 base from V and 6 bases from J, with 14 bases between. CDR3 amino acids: CASSQGSATADTQYF. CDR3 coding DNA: TGCGCCAGCAGCCAAGGTAGCGCCACGGCGGATACGCAGTATTTT.

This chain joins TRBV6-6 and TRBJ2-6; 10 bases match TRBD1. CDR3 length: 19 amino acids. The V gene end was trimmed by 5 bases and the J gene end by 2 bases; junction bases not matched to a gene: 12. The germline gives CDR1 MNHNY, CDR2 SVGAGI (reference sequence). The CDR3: CASSETGTGERAGANVLTF. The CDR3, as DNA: TGTGCCAGCAGTGAGACCGGGACAGGGGAAAGGGCTGGGGCCAACGTCCTGACTTTC.

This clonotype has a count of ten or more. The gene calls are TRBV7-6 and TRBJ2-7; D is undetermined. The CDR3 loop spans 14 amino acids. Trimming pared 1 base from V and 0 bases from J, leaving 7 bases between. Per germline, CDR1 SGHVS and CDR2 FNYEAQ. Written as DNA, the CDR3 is TGTGCCAGCAGCTTAGGTACCAGCTCCTACGAGCAGTACTTC. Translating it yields CASSLGTSSYEQYF. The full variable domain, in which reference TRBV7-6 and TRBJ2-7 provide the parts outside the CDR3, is GAGVSQSPRYKVTKRGQDVALRCDPISGHVSLYWYRQALGQGPEFLTYFNYEAQQDKSGLPNDRFSAERPEGSISTLTIQRTEQRDSAMYRCASSLGTSSYEQYFGPGTRLTVT.

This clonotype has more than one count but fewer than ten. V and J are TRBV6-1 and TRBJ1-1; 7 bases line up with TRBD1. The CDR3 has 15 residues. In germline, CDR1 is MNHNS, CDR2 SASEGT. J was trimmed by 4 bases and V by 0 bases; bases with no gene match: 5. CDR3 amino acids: CASSEALQGPTEAFF. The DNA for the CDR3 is TGTGCCAGCAGTGAAGCGCTACAGGGGCCCACTGAAGCTTTCTTT.

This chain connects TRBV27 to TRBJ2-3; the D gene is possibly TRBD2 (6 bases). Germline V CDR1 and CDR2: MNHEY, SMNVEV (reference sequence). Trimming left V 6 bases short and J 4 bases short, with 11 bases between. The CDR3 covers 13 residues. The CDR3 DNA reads TGTGCCAGCAGGGATAGCGGCTCAGATACGCAGTATTTT. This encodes CASRDSGSDTQYF.